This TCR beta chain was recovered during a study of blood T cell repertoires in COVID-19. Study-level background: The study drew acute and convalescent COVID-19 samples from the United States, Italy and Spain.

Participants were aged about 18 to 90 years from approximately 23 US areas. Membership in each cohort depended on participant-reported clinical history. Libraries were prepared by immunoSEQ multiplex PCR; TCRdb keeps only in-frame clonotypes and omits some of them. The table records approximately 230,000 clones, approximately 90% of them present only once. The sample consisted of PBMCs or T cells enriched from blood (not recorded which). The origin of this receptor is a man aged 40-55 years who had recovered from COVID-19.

This CDR3 is CASSFSAVRTDTQYF. For the CDR3, the DNA is TGTGCCAGCAGCTTCAGTGCGGTTCGCACAGATACGCAGTATTTT. The J gene is TRBJ2-3, the V gene TRBV7-2; D is unclear. Germline V gene data show CDR1 as SGHTA and CDR2 as FQGNSA. This CDR3 is 15 amino acids long. V was clipped by 3 bases and J by 1 base, with 11 bases between them.